This TCR beta chain was recorded in a study of blood T cell repertoires in COVID-19. Germline values: CDR1 SGDLS, CDR2 YYNGEE. V was clipped by 0 bases and J by 4 bases; unmatched bases: 4. CDR3 length equals 15 residues. Profiled with immunoSEQ multiplex PCR; TCRdb holds only in-frame clones, not every one. The sample shows around 250,000 clones, roughly 88% of them seen only once. The sequence came from a woman aged 45-65 years who had recovered from COVID-19. This chain connects TRBV9 to TRBJ2-1; 7 positions match TRBD2. The sample taken for sequencing was PBMCs or T cells enriched from blood (not recorded which). In DNA form, the CDR3 reads TGTGCCAGCAGCGTAGAGGCGGGAGCTTACAATGAGCAGTTCTTC. Its protein product is CASSVEAGAYNEQFF.